This T cell receptor beta chain was captured by sequencing in a study of shared T cell receptors in the human thymus. The protocol was immunoSEQ multiplex PCR, while the TCRdb copy is restricted to in-frame clones and leaves out a portion. The repertoire has roughly 410,000 clones, more than 85% of them found once; the top ten carry approximately 0.02%. Germline-derived CDR1 and CDR2 are SGHRS and YFSETQ. J lost 0 bases, V lost 0 bases, and 7 bases had no gene match. This CDR3 spans 17 amino acids. This chain joins TRBV5-1 and TRBJ2-3; 7 nucleotides align to TRBD2. This clonotype was sampled from a human donor. The specimen sequenced was thymocytes. The DNA for the CDR3 is TGCGCCAGCAGCTTGGCCTCCGGGACTAACAGCACAGATACGCAGTATTTT. It specifies CASSLASGTNSTDTQYF.